The entry below describes one TCR beta chain. The record originates from a study of blood T cell repertoires in COVID-19. Study-level information: Whether acute or convalescent, the COVID-19 samples came from the United States, Italy and Spain. The cDNA or gDNA used as material had been derived from T cells, B-cell-depleted T cells, or PBMCs.

In the original analysis: Reference gene primer amplification yielded estimated nucleated cell counts. Produced via immunoSEQ multiplex PCR; TCRdb's table is partial and in-frame only. That table supplies the V and J calls and clone size; D and trimming were determined from the DNA. The profile shows about 160,000 clones, over 80% of them singletons. V shed 6 bases and J 4 bases; nucleotides not matched to a gene: 6. The CDR3 has 13 amino acids. Per germline, CDR1 LNHDA and CDR2 SQIVND (reference sequence). The receptor comes from an elderly woman with active or convalescent COVID-19. Material for sequencing was peripheral blood. The J gene is TRBJ2-7, the V gene TRBV19, with 7 bases matching TRBD2. The chain's CDR3 is CASRAGTPYEQYF. In DNA, the CDR3 is TGTGCCAGTAGAGCGGGGACCCCATACGAGCAGTACTTC.